The 4 T cell receptor beta chains reported below all come from one sample, sequenced in a study of lymphopenia after photon versus proton radiotherapy (dated by TCRdb to the late 2010s). The library was made by the immunoSEQ multiplex PCR assay. The source is immuneACCESS, and TCRdb retained only in-frame sequences with V and J called. Part of the clones is not carried over; for the studies checked, unresolved V genes explain less than half of this, and the remainder is unexplained. This sample has 25,000 to 30,000 clones in its table, and over 80% of those were observed once. The top ten hold 50% of the sample. The sequences come from peripheral blood, collected from a patient treated with proton-based radiotherapy. These TCRs come from a woman between 55 and 75 years old with cholangiocarcinoma. Some clones in this sample may be carry-over from other donors' samples.

This clone came up once. This chain uses TRBV5-1 with TRBJ1-1; D uncertain. V was shortened by 4 bases and J by 0 bases, with 7 bases between the two germline ends. Germline V CDR1 and CDR2: SGHRS, YFSETQ. There are 13 residues in the CDR3. This CDR3 is CASSIGVNTEAFF. CDR3 nucleotide sequence: TGCGCCAGCAGCATAGGAGTGAACACTGAAGCTTTCTTT.

The chain is built from TRBV28 and TRBJ1-2; TRBD1 matches at 7 bases. There are 16 residues in the CDR3. Unmatched junction bases numbered 8, after V lost 0 bases and J lost 4 bases. Germline CDR1 MDHEN, CDR2 SYDVKM. In DNA, the CDR3 is TGTGCCAGCAGTTTATGGGGGACAGCTTCAATCTATGGCTACACCTTC. Protein sequence: CASSLWGTASIYGYTF.

The V and J genes are TRBV6-5 and TRBJ2-1; D may correspond to TRBD1 or TRBD2 (5 bases each). The germline gives CDR1 MNHEY, CDR2 SVGAGI. V dropped 4 bases and J dropped 6 bases, with 10 bases sitting between them. CDR3 length equals 13 residues. The CDR3 DNA reads as TGTGCCAGCAGTTCACGGGGCGTCAATGAGCAGTTCTTC. Its protein product is CASSSRGVNEQFF.

The V call is TRBV18, the J call TRBJ1-4, with no clear D. V lost 6 bases, J lost 0 bases, and 11 bases lay in between. Germline CDR1 reads KGHSH; CDR2 reads LQKENI. The CDR3 sequence is 15 residues long. This CDR3 is CASSEGWATNEKLFF. The CDR3 bases are TGTGCCAGCTCCGAGGGTTGGGCAACTAATGAAAAACTGTTTTTT.